These 17 T cell receptor beta chains originate from one sample sequenced in a study of PD-1 blockade in classical Hodgkin lymphoma. Exposure to brentuximab vedotin varied, and each patient had relapsed following autologous stem cell transplantation. Sequenced by immunoSEQ multiplex PCR; TCRdb stores in-frame clones only, minus some. Found here are more than 13,000 clones, around 80% of them singletons; the top ten hold roughly 26%. This sample comprised peripheral blood mononuclear cells (PBMCs), obtained before the second cycle of nivolumab. These receptors came from a human donor with classical Hodgkin lymphoma.

The rearrangement uses TRBV5-1 and TRBJ2-3; 8 positions match TRBD1. Per germline, CDR1 SGHRS and CDR2 YFSETQ. CDR3 length: 18 residues. V was clipped by 3 bases and J by 0 bases; unmatched bases: 12. CDR3 nucleotide sequence: TGCGCCAGCAGCTCAGAGAGGACAGGGCTTCCTAGCACAGATACGCAGTATTTT. This encodes CASSSERTGLPSTDTQYF.

The chain recombines TRBV9 with TRBJ1-1; D gene ambiguous. The ends were cut back, 1 base at V and 1 base at J, with 8 bases in the middle. The germline gives CDR1 SGDLS, CDR2 YYNGEE. CDR3 size: 14 residues. CDR3 residues: CASSVNAWNTEAFF. The CDR3 region has the DNA TGTGCCAGCAGCGTAAACGCCTGGAACACTGAAGCTTTCTTT.

The rearrangement links TRBV28 to TRBJ1-6, with D possibly TRBD1 on 5 matching bases. The germline V gene encodes CDR1 MDHEN and CDR2 SYDVKM. The CDR3 has 15 amino acids. The V gene lost 5 bases and the J gene lost 3 bases, with 11 bases spanning the gap. The CDR3 reads CASSPGTLYNSPLHF. The CDR3 DNA reads as TGTGCCAGCAGTCCAGGGACCCTCTATAATTCACCCCTCCACTTT.

The chain recombines TRBV28 with TRBJ2-3; a weak D match, TRBD2 (7 bases). Germline V gene lookup returns CDR1 MDHEN and CDR2 SYDVKM. The V end lost 5 bases, the J end lost 8 bases, and 17 bases lay between the germline ends. CDR3 length equals 14 residues. In DNA, the CDR3 is TGTGCCAGCAGTGGGGGGGCCTTTTTAGGTACGCAGTATTTT. As protein: CASSGGAFLGTQYF.

The J gene is TRBJ2-3, the V gene TRBV10-3; D not certain. The CDR3 extends over 15 amino acids. CDR1 is ENHRY and CDR2 is SYGVKD in the germline V gene. The germline V and J ends were trimmed by 3 bases and 6 bases, with 16 bases remaining between them. This CDR3 is CAISDPGARPDTQYF. For the CDR3, the DNA is TGTGCCATCAGTGATCCCGGAGCGAGGCCCGATACGCAGTATTTT.

The gene calls are TRBV21-1 and TRBJ2-7; the table's D call, TRBD1, has no DNA check behind it. TRBV21-1 is deemed a pseudogene. The CDR3 totals 12 residues. CDR3 sequence: CASRDSAYEQYF. The CDR3 nucleotides read TGTGCCAGCCGGGACAGCGCTTACGAGCAGTACTTC.

The chain links TRBV19 to TRBJ1-2; tentatively, D is TRBD1 (5 bases). Germline lookup yields CDR1 LNHDA and CDR2 SQIVND (reference sequence). V dropped 6 bases and J dropped 4 bases, with 21 bases sitting between them. This CDR3 spans 16 amino acids. The CDR3 bases are TGTGCCAGTAGAAAACCCGGGACCCTATTCCCCTATGGCTACACCTTC. Translation gives CASRKPGTLFPYGYTF.

The chain has TRBV12-5 and TRBJ1-1, with D uncertain. This CDR3 spans 17 amino acids. Trimming left V 0 bases short and J 5 bases short, with 19 bases between. Germline CDR1 and CDR2: LGHNT and FRNRAP. CDR3 loop: CASGLVQGGSWETEAFF. CDR3 DNA: TGTGCTAGTGGTTTGGTTCAAGGAGGGTCGTGGGAGACTGAAGCTTTCTTT.

This chain connects TRBV2 to TRBJ2-2; D gene uncertain. V was clipped by 8 bases and J by 5 bases, with 12 bases between them. CDR3 length equals 13 residues. Germline loops: CDR1 SNHLY, CDR2 FYNNEI. CDR3 bases: TGTGCCAGCGGGCGGTTCGTAACCGGGGAGCTGTTTTTT. This encodes CASGRFVTGELFF.

The CDR3 region has the DNA TGTGCCAGCAGCTACGTTATCACTGAAGCTTTCTTT. Amino acid sequence: CASSYVITEAFF. This chain connects TRBV2 to TRBJ1-1; no clear D. V lost 6 bases and J 4 bases, leaving 9 bases between the germline ends. Germline CDR1 and CDR2: SNHLY and FYNNEI. The CDR3 loop spans 12 amino acids.

The V call is TRBV6-1, the J call TRBJ2-1; unclear D gene. Germline V gives CDR1 MNHNS, CDR2 SASEGT. Trimming pared 8 bases from V and 2 bases from J, leaving 13 bases between. There are 14 residues in the CDR3. The CDR3 loop is CASSKGDPYNEQFF. The CDR3 region has the DNA TGTGCCAGCTCGAAGGGTGATCCCTACAATGAGCAGTTCTTC.

This sequence joins TRBV11-2 and TRBJ2-3; 9 nucleotides agree with TRBD2. This CDR3 has 16 amino acids. Germline V gene data show CDR1 as SGHAT and CDR2 as FQNNGV. Trimming cost V 3 bases and J 1 base; bases outside gene matches: 5. The CDR3 DNA sequence: TGTGCCAGCAGCTTCCTAGCGGGGATTGGCACAGATACGCAGTATTTT. Translated: CASSFLAGIGTDTQYF. Looking up the rest from reference TRBV11-2 and TRBJ2-3 gives the full variable domain: EAGVAQSPRYKIIEKRQSVAFWCNPISGHATLYWYQQILGQGPKLLIQFQNNGVVDDSQLPKDRFSAERLKGVDSTLKIQPAKLEDSAVYLCASSFLAGIGTDTQYFGPGTRLTVL.

This sequence joins TRBV5-1 and TRBJ2-1; 9 bases match TRBD1. CDR1 SGHRS and CDR2 YFSETQ come from the germline V gene. The CDR3 runs 15 residues. The V and J ends lost 2 bases and 6 bases, in that order; junction bases with no gene match: 6. The CDR3 sequence: CASSLQGARANEQFF. The CDR3 DNA reads as TGCGCCAGCAGCTTACAGGGGGCGCGGGCCAATGAGCAGTTCTTC.

Only one count was recorded for this clone. This rearrangement joins TRBV5-6 to TRBJ2-5; D might be TRBD2 (6 bases). There are 16 residues in the CDR3. CDR1 is SGHDT, CDR2 YYEEEE, per germline. V was pared by 4 bases and J by 1 base, with 17 bases between. This CDR3 reads CASSGAGGARQETQYF. CDR3 DNA sequence: TGTGCCAGCAGCGGCGCGGGCGGGGCCCGCCAAGAGACCCAGTACTTC.

This clone was counted a single time. The chain's CDR3 is CASSLGTLETQYF. CDR3 DNA: TGTGCCAGCAGCTTGGGGACTTTAGAGACCCAGTACTTC. The V and J genes are TRBV7-2 and TRBJ2-5; TRBD2 might be the D (6 bases). The CDR3 loop spans 13 amino acids. The ends were cut back, 3 bases at V and 4 bases at J, with 9 bases in the middle. Germline CDR1 and CDR2: SGHTA and FQGNSA.

The genes are TRBV7-2 and TRBJ2-2, with a weak D call TRBD1 (6 bases). Per germline, CDR1 SGHTA and CDR2 FQGNSA. The CDR3 runs to 18 residues. Trimming left V 4 bases short and J 2 bases short, with 20 bases between. Here the CDR3 reads CASSSPRGTTTNTGELFF. For the CDR3, the DNA is TGTGCCAGCAGCTCGCCACGTGGGACAACCACAAACACCGGGGAGCTGTTTTTT. Supplemented by reference TRBV7-2 and TRBJ2-2, the full variable domain reads GAGVSQSPSNKVTEKGKDVELRCDPISGHTALYWYRQSLGQGLEFLIYFQGNSAPDKSGLPSDRFSAERTGGSVSTLTIQRTQQEDSAVYLCASSSPRGTTTNTGELFFGEGSRLTVL.

The rearrangement uses TRBV28 and TRBJ1-6; D gene ambiguous. Germline V gives CDR1 MDHEN, CDR2 SYDVKM. The CDR3 runs to 13 residues. V was trimmed by 6 bases and J by 3 bases, leaving 6 bases between them. CDR3 sequence reads: CASRGFYNSPLHF. The CDR3 DNA reads as TGTGCCAGCAGGGGGTTCTATAATTCACCCCTCCACTTT.